The clone carrying this T cell receptor beta chain showed up just once. With 60 Vbeta and 13 Jbeta primers, the PCR was carried out. TCRdb keeps only in-frame clones here, not all; method: immunoSEQ multiplex PCR. The sample lists more than 50,000 clones, approximately 80% seen once, with about 2.3% in the top ten. V was pared by 4 bases and J by 5 bases, with 4 bases of the junction left unmatched. CDR3 length equals 14 residues. Germline values: CDR1 LGHNA, CDR2 YNFKEQ. The data are from a study of cytomegalovirus exposure and HLA in healthy donors. The chain recombines TRBV4-2 with TRBJ1-1, with 10 bases fitting TRBD1. The TCR was taken from a female donor in good health and CMV-seronegative. Material for sequencing was PBMCs. CDR3 DNA: TGTGCCAGCAGCCTGGGACAGGGGACAACTGAAGCTTTCTTT. As protein: CASSLGQGTTEAFF.